These T cell receptor beta chains were read from a single sample in a study of T cells after yellow fever vaccination. One entry per CDR3 protein, called by TCRdb with MiXCR from the 5' RACE reads. Here the sample spans some 170,000 distinct CDR3 sequences, roughly 8.8% being singletons. Sequenced material: CD8+ T cells sorted from PBMCs, taken 45 days after the yellow fever booster vaccination. The source of these receptors is a man aged 18 to 30 who received the YFV17D yellow fever vaccine. Each CDR3 is given with its conserved first and last residue. The D gene is left open where the match is weak. Size is stated for part of the rows, as once, few or many counts, or as a class when the clone is expanded.

V gene,J gene,clone size,D gene,CDR3 DNA,CDR3 protein
TRBV27,TRBJ1-2,-,-,TGTGCCAGCAGTCCTATCGGGGACACTAACTATGGCTACACCTTC,CASSPIGDTNYGYTF
TRBV27,TRBJ2-2,few,TRBD1,TGTGCCAGCAGCTCGGGGACAGGGTTCGGGGAGCTGTTTTTT,CASSSGTGFGELFF
TRBV7-8,TRBJ2-5,-,TRBD2,TGTGCCAGCATCCTTAGCGGGGGATATGGGGAGACCCAGTACTTC,CASILSGGYGETQYF
TRBV9,TRBJ1-5,many,-,TGTGCCAGCAGCCCGAGACAGTCACTTAGCAATCAGCCCCAGCATTTT,CASSPRQSLSNQPQHF
TRBV6-2/TRBV6-3,TRBJ2-2,many,-,TGTGCCAGCAGCCCCCTCGGGGAAGGCGGGGAGCTGTTTTTT,CASSPLGEGGELFF
TRBV4-1,TRBJ1-1,-,-,TGCGCCAGCAGCCAGAGGGAGATTGACACTGAAGCTTTCTTT,CASSQREIDTEAFF
TRBV7-2,TRBJ2-1,many,-,TGTGCCAGCAGCTTTTTTCGGAACAATGAGCAGTTCTTC,CASSFFRNNEQFF
TRBV23-1,TRBJ1-6,-,TRBD1,TGCGCCAGCAGGGGACAGCGCAATTCACCCCTCCACTTT,CASRGQRNSPLHF
TRBV5-1,TRBJ2-1,many,-,TGCGCCAGCTCCTTGGGCCAGGGTTCGAGTTCGTACAATGAGCAGTTCTTC,CASSLGQGSSSYNEQFF
TRBV14,TRBJ2-5,-,-,TGTGCCAGCAGCGTACGGACGGACGGGATGGAGACCCAGTACTTC,CASSVRTDGMETQYF
TRBV6-1,TRBJ2-3,many,-,TGTGCCAGCAGTGAATTGGGGCCTTCAGATACGCAGTATTTT,CASSELGPSDTQYF
TRBV27,TRBJ2-1,few,-,TGTGCCAGCAGTGAAGACAGTTACAATGAGCAGTTCTTC,CASSEDSYNEQFF
TRBV2,TRBJ1-5,-,TRBD1,TGTGCCAGCAGTGAAGGGACAGGGGCAGGCAATCAGCCCCAGCATTTT,CASSEGTGAGNQPQHF
TRBV6-2/TRBV6-3,TRBJ2-1,few,-,TGTGCCAGCAGTACCCCGCAGGGTACCTACAATGAGCAGTTCTTC,CASSTPQGTYNEQFF
TRBV27,TRBJ2-7,-,TRBD2,TGTGCCAGCAGGGGCCTAGCGGGCGCGAGCTCCTACGAGCAGTACTTC,CASRGLAGASSYEQYF
TRBV30,TRBJ1-6,many,-,TGTGCCTGGAGTGTACGGGAGGTTTCACCCCTCCACTTT,CAWSVREVSPLHF
TRBV3-1,TRBJ2-7,-,TRBD2,TGTGCCAGCAGCCCGGGGACTAGCGGGCTCTCCTACGAGCAGTACTTC,CASSPGTSGLSYEQYF
TRBV29-1,TRBJ1-1,-,-,TGCAGCGTTGAATCCCCAGGTGGGGCTTTCTTT,CSVESPGGAFF
TRBV29-1,TRBJ1-1,-,-,TGCAGCGTTGAAAGTCTGACGGGGGTTGAAGCTTTCTTT,CSVESLTGVEAFF
TRBV24-1,TRBJ2-1,few,TRBD2,TGTGCCACCAGTGAGTCCGGGACTACCTTCAATGAGCAGTTCTTC,CATSESGTTFNEQFF
TRBV27,TRBJ2-1,few,-,TGTGCCAGCAGTTTATTTCCGGTGAACAATGAGCAGTTCTTC,CASSLFPVNNEQFF
TRBV4-1,TRBJ2-2,few,-,TGCGCCAGCAGCCAAGATCCAGCCCGAGAGACCGGGGAGCTGTTTTTT,CASSQDPARETGELFF
TRBV2,TRBJ2-1,few,TRBD2,TGTGCCACCCCAGAAAGGGACAGCGGGGGGGCAACTGAGCAGTTCTTC,CATPERDSGGATEQFF
TRBV9,TRBJ2-1,-,TRBD1,TGTGCCAGCAGCGTGGACAGGCCCAATGAGCAGTTCTTC,CASSVDRPNEQFF
TRBV7-8,TRBJ1-6,many,-,TGTGCCAGCAGCTTAGGGTCGGGGGTTTGGATCGGGGGAACCTATAATTCACCCCTCCACTTT,CASSLGSGVWIGGTYNSPLHF
TRBV20-1,TRBJ2-3,-,TRBD2,TGCAGTGCCCGCGTCCCCGTCGGCCACCCCCTAAGGAGAGGCGGGGGGGCCTCGCCAGATACGCAGTATTTT,CSARVPVGHPLRRGGGASPDTQYF
TRBV20-1,TRBJ2-3,few,-,TGCAGTGCTATAGGGACTAGCACAGATACGCAGTATTTT,CSAIGTSTDTQYF
TRBV5-4,TRBJ2-2,few,-,TGTGCCAGCAGCTTGGACCTTACGGGCGGGGAGCTGTTTTTT,CASSLDLTGGELFF
TRBV3-1,TRBJ1-1,-,TRBD1,TGTGCCAGCAGCCCTCGGACAGGGTTCTTGAACACTGAAGCTTTCTTT,CASSPRTGFLNTEAFF
TRBV27,TRBJ2-2,few,-,TGTGCCAGCAGTTTGGAGTTCCCCGGGGAGCTGTTTTTT,CASSLEFPGELFF
TRBV5-1,TRBJ1-3,-,TRBD1,TGCGCCAGCAAGCCGGGACAGGGAATTTCCAACGGAAACACCATATATTTT,CASKPGQGISNGNTIYF
TRBV7-9,TRBJ2-5,many,-,TGTGCCAGCAGCTTAGAGGGAGTGGCTGGGGACCAGTACTTC,CASSLEGVAGDQYF
TRBV9,TRBJ1-1,-,TRBD1,TGTGCCAGCAGCCTTACAGGGGTTCGCACTGAAGCTTTCTTT,CASSLTGVRTEAFF
TRBV5-1,TRBJ2-1,few,TRBD2,TGCGCCAGCAGGAATAGCGGGGATGAGCAGTTCTTC,CASRNSGDEQFF
TRBV7-2,TRBJ2-5,-,TRBD2,TGTGCCAGCAGCACATGGACTAGCGGGGTACAAGAGACCCAGTACTTC,CASSTWTSGVQETQYF
TRBV4-2,TRBJ2-1,many,TRBD2,TGTGCCAGCAGCCTACGTGGTAGCGGGATGAAGGGGGTCAATGAGCAGTTCTTC,CASSLRGSGMKGVNEQFF
TRBV7-9,TRBJ2-7,-,-,TGTGCCAGCAGCTTCGACAGCCAAGAGCAGTACTTC,CASSFDSQEQYF
TRBV7-9,TRBJ2-3,-,-,TGTGCCAGCAGCACGGAATCGTCGGGGGACTCTTATCACACAGATACGCAGTATTTT,CASSTESSGDSYHTDTQYF
TRBV2,TRBJ1-1,few,TRBD1,TGTGCCAGCAAAGACAGGGAGGACACTGAAGCTTTCTTT,CASKDREDTEAFF
TRBV5-6,TRBJ2-4,few,TRBD2,TGTGCCAGCAGCTTGTGGGAGCGGGGGCGTCATCGGTACTTC,CASSLWERGRHRYF
TRBV15,TRBJ2-5,many,TRBD1,TGTGCCACCAGCAGAGGGGACAGGGGACGGAACCAGTACTTC,CATSRGDRGRNQYF
TRBV5-6,TRBJ2-4,many,-,TGTGCCAGCAGCTTGGGGAGAGCTATACACAGGACAAAAAACATTCAGTACTTC,CASSLGRAIHRTKNIQYF
TRBV4-3,TRBJ1-1,few,-,TGCGCCAGCAGCCGATCAGCAGAGGCAGGGTTAACTGAAGCTTTCTTT,CASSRSAEAGLTEAFF
TRBV30,TRBJ1-2,few,TRBD1,TGTGCCTGGAGGGCCTGTTCGGGGACAGTGGTGAGCTATGGCTACACCTTC,CAWRACSGTVVSYGYTF
TRBV12-3/TRBV12-4,TRBJ2-3,many,-,TGTGCCAGCAGTTTGGATGAAAACTGCACAGATACGCAGTATTTT,CASSLDENCTDTQYF
TRBV7-3,TRBJ2-5,-,TRBD1,TGTGCCAGCAGCTTAAAAAGGACAGGGGTAGGGGAGACCCAGTACTTC,CASSLKRTGVGETQYF
TRBV6-2/TRBV6-3,TRBJ1-1,few,TRBD1,TGTGCCAGCATCTGGACAGGGGGAATGAACACTGAAGCTTTCTTT,CASIWTGGMNTEAFF
TRBV24-1,TRBJ2-3,-,TRBD1,TGTGCCACCAGTGATGTGACAGGGGGCCTTGACACAGATACGCAGTATTTT,CATSDVTGGLDTDTQYF
TRBV9,TRBJ1-2,few,-,TGTGCCAGCAGCGTAGATGGTGAAGTTAGCTATGGCTACACCTTC,CASSVDGEVSYGYTF
TRBV27,TRBJ2-1,few,TRBD2,TGTGCCAGCAGTCCCGGGGCGTCACCGGGAGGGCAGTTCTTC,CASSPGASPGGQFF
TRBV15,TRBJ2-7,-,-,TGTGCCACCAGCAGAGATTGGGGTGGCTCCTACGAGCAGTACTTC,CATSRDWGGSYEQYF
TRBV19,TRBJ1-1,-,TRBD1,TGTGCCAGCTCGGAGGGGGCAGGTGAAGCTTTCTTT,CASSEGAGEAFF
TRBV19,TRBJ1-1,few,TRBD1,TGTGCCAGTAGGACAGGGCTTGAAGCTTTCTTT,CASRTGLEAFF
TRBV20-1,TRBJ2-7,-,-,TGCAGTGCTAGAGATTTGGGGAGACTTTACGAGCAGTACTTC,CSARDLGRLYEQYF
TRBV12-3/TRBV12-4,TRBJ1-1,-,TRBD1,TGTGCCAGCGGCACCGACAGGGGGAGGCTAAACACTGAAGCTTTCTTT,CASGTDRGRLNTEAFF